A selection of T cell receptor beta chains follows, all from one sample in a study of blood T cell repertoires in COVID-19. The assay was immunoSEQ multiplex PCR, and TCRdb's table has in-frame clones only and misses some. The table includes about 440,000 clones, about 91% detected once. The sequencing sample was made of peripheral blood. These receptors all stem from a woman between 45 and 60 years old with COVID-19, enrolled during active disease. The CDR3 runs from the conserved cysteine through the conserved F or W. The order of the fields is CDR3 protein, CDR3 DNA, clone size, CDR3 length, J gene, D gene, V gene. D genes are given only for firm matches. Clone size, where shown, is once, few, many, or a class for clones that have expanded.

CASIAGFSTGELFF,TGTGCCAGCATAGCGGGATTTTCCACCGGGGAGCTGTTTTTT,.,14,TRBJ2-2,TRBD2,TRBV2
CASSSWGTANSPLHF,TGTGCCAGCAGCTCATGGGGGACAGCAAATTCACCCCTCCACTTT,.,15,TRBJ1-6,TRBD1,TRBV9
CASSLDSGAPGDEQFF,TGCGCCAGCAGCTTGGACTCCGGGGCGCCGGGAGATGAGCAGTTCTTC,.,16,TRBJ2-1,.,TRBV5-1
CASSARDRKGGYTF,TGTGCCAGCAGCGCCCGGGACAGGAAGGGTGGCTACACCTTC,.,14,TRBJ1-2,TRBD1,TRBV9
CASSYTVAGGTDTQYF,TGTGCCAGCAGTTACACGGTAGCGGGGGGCACAGATACGCAGTATTTT,.,16,TRBJ2-3,TRBD2,TRBV6-5
CASRTRDRGQGYTF,TGTGCCAGCAGAACCCGCGACAGGGGGCAGGGCTACACCTTC,.,14,TRBJ1-2,TRBD1,TRBV27
CASSRDRGNEQFF,TGTGCCAGTAGTAGGGACAGGGGCAATGAGCAGTTCTTC,.,13,TRBJ2-1,TRBD1,TRBV19
CASTPPGEQFF,TGTGCCAGCACTCCCCCGGGTGAGCAGTTCTTC,once,11,TRBJ2-1,.,TRBV2
CASSSLVIAGGADTQYF,TGTGCCAGCAGCTCCCTTGTGATAGCGGGGGGTGCAGATACGCAGTATTTT,many,17,TRBJ2-3,TRBD2,TRBV5-6
CASSDPGGMNTEAFF,TGCGCCAGCAGCGACCCAGGGGGCATGAACACTGAAGCTTTCTTT,.,15,TRBJ1-1,TRBD1,TRBV10-1
CASSLIGGNTEAFF,TGTGCCAGCAGCTTAATAGGGGGCAACACTGAAGCTTTCTTT,.,14,TRBJ1-1,TRBD1,TRBV7-6
CASSEVASGMDF,TGTGCCAGCAGTGAAGTAGCCAGCGGGATGGATTTT,.,12,TRBJ2-3,TRBD2,TRBV6-1
CATSRVWGRGNNEQFF,TGTGCCACCAGCAGAGTGTGGGGGAGGGGTAACAATGAGCAGTTCTTC,.,16,TRBJ2-1,TRBD2,TRBV15
CASLGNSPGTGIYGYTF,TGTGCCAGCCTAGGTAACTCTCCCGGGACAGGAATCTATGGCTACACCTTC,.,17,TRBJ1-2,TRBD1,TRBV28
CASSPGQTYEQYF,TGTGCCAGCAGCCCGGGACAGACCTACGAGCAGTACTTC,.,13,TRBJ2-7,TRBD1,TRBV7-9
CASSLTGGGVDTEAFF,TGTGCCAGCAGCTTAACCGGCGGGGGGGTAGACACTGAAGCTTTCTTT,.,16,TRBJ1-1,.,TRBV11-2
CASPCRGVCGNQPQHF,TGCGCCAGCCCTTGCCGGGGGGTATGCGGCAATCAGCCCCAGCATTTT,few,16,TRBJ1-5,.,TRBV5-1
CACSFREEPNGYTF,TGTGCCTGTAGCTTTCGGGAGGAACCTAATGGCTACACCTTC,.,14,TRBJ1-2,.,TRBV30
CASSFTGTTEAFF,TGTGCCAGCAGCTTTACAGGGACCACTGAAGCTTTCTTT,.,13,TRBJ1-1,.,TRBV11-2
CASSLGTGDYGYTF,TGTGCCAGCAGCTTGGGAACAGGGGACTATGGCTACACCTTC,.,14,TRBJ1-2,TRBD1,TRBV5-6
CATSDSEQGGYEQYF,TGTGCCACCAGTGATTCCGAACAGGGCGGCTACGAGCAGTACTTC,.,15,TRBJ2-7,.,TRBV24-1
CASSPTRTGGIGYTF,TGTGCCAGCAGCCCGACTCGGACAGGGGGAATTGGCTACACCTTC,.,15,TRBJ1-2,TRBD1,TRBV11-2
CASSFFRGQEAFF,TGTGCCAGCAGTTTTTTCAGGGGACAAGAAGCTTTCTTT,.,13,TRBJ1-1,.,TRBV27
CASSIGVSYGYTF,TGTGCCAGTAGTATCGGGGTCAGCTATGGCTACACCTTC,once,13,TRBJ1-2,.,TRBV19
CAWSTGSYGYTF,TGTGCCTGGAGCACAGGGAGCTATGGCTACACCTTC,once,12,TRBJ1-2,.,TRBV30
CASAETGTGSYNYGYTF,TGTGCCAGCGCAGAGACCGGGACAGGGTCCTATAACTATGGCTACACCTTC,.,17,TRBJ1-2,TRBD1,TRBV2
CASSVSPRGGINEQYF,TGTGCCAGCAGCGTAAGCCCCCGGGGAGGGATCAACGAGCAGTACTTC,once,16,TRBJ2-7,TRBD2,TRBV9
CASRGQADTGELFF,TGTGCCAGTAGAGGACAGGCTGACACCGGGGAGCTGTTTTTT,.,14,TRBJ2-2,TRBD1,TRBV6-5
CASSYGRGRSFGEKLFF,TGTGCCAGCAGCTACGGCAGGGGGCGGTCGTTTGGTGAAAAACTGTTTTTT,.,17,TRBJ1-4,TRBD1,TRBV7-2
CASRIRGGPYTF,TGTGCCAGCAGAATCCGGGGGGGGCCCTACACCTTC,once,12,TRBJ1-2,.,TRBV28
CASSRGGGYQPQHF,TGCGCCAGCAGCAGAGGTGGAGGGTATCAGCCCCAGCATTTT,.,14,TRBJ1-5,.,TRBV4-1
CASSWSGTGDEQFF,TGTGCCAGCAGTTGGTCCGGGACAGGGGATGAGCAGTTCTTC,.,14,TRBJ2-1,TRBD1,TRBV7-2
CASSLGRNNEQFF,TGTGCCAGCAGCCTGGGCCGAAACAATGAGCAGTTCTTC,.,13,TRBJ2-1,.,TRBV28
CSVWTGDTEAFF,TGCAGCGTTTGGACAGGGGACACTGAAGCTTTCTTT,.,12,TRBJ1-1,TRBD1,TRBV29-1
CASKPIIQGTEAFF,TGTGCCAGTAAGCCGATCATACAGGGCACTGAAGCTTTCTTT,.,14,TRBJ1-1,.,TRBV19
CASSLSGQGGTNTEAFF,TGTGCCAGCAGCTTATCGGGACAGGGGGGGACGAACACTGAAGCTTTCTTT,.,17,TRBJ1-1,TRBD1,TRBV13
CASSSHGERGFSGANVLTF,TGCGCCAGCAGCTCCCATGGGGAGCGGGGGTTCTCTGGGGCCAACGTCCTGACTTTC,.,19,TRBJ2-6,TRBD2,TRBV5-1
CASSRGNGSPLHF,TGTGCCAGCAGCCGAGGGAACGGCTCACCCCTCCACTTT,.,13,TRBJ1-6,.,TRBV25-1
CASSHSFPRDRANSPLHF,TGTGCCAGCAGCCACTCCTTCCCCCGGGACAGGGCGAATTCACCCCTCCACTTT,.,18,TRBJ1-6,TRBD1,TRBV11-2
CASSEFSGGFSSYEQYF,TGTGCCAGCAGTGAATTCAGCGGGGGGTTTAGCTCCTACGAGCAGTACTTC,.,17,TRBJ2-7,TRBD2,TRBV2
CASSADRVAAGELFF,TGTGCCAGTAGTGCGGACAGGGTGGCGGCCGGGGAGCTGTTTTTT,.,15,TRBJ2-2,TRBD1,TRBV19
CASSRDRGQSGNSPLHF,TGTGCCAGCAGCCGGGACAGGGGCCAGTCCGGTAATTCACCCCTCCACTTT,.,17,TRBJ1-6,TRBD1,TRBV11-2
CASKSGGDQETQYF,TGCGCCAGCAAGAGCGGCGGGGACCAAGAGACCCAGTACTTC,once,14,TRBJ2-5,.,TRBV5-1
CASSYPDRADTGELFF,TGTGCCAGCAGTTACCCCGACAGGGCGGACACCGGGGAGCTGTTTTTT,once,16,TRBJ2-2,TRBD1,TRBV6-2/TRBV6-3
CASSLAGDPRTEAFF,TGCGCCAGCAGCTTGGCCGGAGATCCGAGAACTGAAGCTTTCTTT,.,15,TRBJ1-1,.,TRBV5-1
CASPGDWTIYF,TGTGCCAGCCCGGGGGATTGGACCATATATTTT,.,11,TRBJ1-3,.,TRBV6-5
CASSKRGGEKLFF,TGTGCCAGCAGTAAGCGTGGCGGAGAAAAACTGTTTTTT,.,13,TRBJ1-4,.,TRBV27